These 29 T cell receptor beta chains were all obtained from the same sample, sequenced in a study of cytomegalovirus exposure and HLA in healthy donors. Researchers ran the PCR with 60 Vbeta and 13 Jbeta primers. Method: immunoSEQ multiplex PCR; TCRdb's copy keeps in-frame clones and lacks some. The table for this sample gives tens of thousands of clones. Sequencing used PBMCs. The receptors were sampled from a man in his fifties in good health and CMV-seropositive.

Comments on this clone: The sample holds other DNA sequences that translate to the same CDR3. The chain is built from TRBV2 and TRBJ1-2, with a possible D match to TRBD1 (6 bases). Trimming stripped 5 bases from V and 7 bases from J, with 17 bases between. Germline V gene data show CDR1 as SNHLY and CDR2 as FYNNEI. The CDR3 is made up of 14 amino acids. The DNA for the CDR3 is TGTGCCAGCAGTAGGTCAACAGGGAGTCTTGGCTACACCTTC. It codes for CASSRSTGSLGYTF. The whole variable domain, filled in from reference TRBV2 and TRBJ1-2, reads EPEVTQTPSHQVTQMGQEVILRCVPISNHLYFYWYRQILGQKVEFLVSFYNNEISEKSEIFDDQFSVERPDGSNFTLKIRSTKLEDSAMYFCASSRSTGSLGYTFGSGTRLTVV.

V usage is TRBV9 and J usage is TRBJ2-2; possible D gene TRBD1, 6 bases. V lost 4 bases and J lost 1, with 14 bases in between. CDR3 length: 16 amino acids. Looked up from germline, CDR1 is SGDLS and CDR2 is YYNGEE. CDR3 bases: TGTGCCAGCAGCCCCATGGGGGCTGGGAACACCGGGGAGCTGTTTTTT. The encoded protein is CASSPMGAGNTGELFF.

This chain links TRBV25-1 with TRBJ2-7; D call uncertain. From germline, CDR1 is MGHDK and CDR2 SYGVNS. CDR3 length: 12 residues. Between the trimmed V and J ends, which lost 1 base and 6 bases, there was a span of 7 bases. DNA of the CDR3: TGTGCCAGCAGTGAATTGGGCTCCGAGCAGTACTTC. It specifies CASSELGSEQYF.

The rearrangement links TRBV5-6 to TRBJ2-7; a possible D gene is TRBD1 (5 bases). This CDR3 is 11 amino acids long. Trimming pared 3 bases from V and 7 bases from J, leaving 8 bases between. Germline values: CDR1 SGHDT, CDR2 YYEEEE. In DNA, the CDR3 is TGTGCCAGCAGCTCCGCAGGGGAGCAGTACGTC. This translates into CASSSAGEQYV.

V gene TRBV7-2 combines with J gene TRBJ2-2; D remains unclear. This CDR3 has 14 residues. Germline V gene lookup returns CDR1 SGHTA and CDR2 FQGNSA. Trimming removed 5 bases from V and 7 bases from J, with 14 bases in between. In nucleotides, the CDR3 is TGTGCCAGCAGCCCCCGATTGGGCGACGGGGAGCTGTTTTTT. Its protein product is CASSPRLGDGELFF.

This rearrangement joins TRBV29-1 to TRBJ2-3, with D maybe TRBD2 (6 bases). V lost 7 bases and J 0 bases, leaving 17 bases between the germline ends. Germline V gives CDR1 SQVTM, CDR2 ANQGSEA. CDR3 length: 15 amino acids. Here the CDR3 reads CSGQIGGISTDTQYF. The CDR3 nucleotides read TGCAGCGGACAGATAGGCGGGATCAGCACAGATACGCAGTATTTT.

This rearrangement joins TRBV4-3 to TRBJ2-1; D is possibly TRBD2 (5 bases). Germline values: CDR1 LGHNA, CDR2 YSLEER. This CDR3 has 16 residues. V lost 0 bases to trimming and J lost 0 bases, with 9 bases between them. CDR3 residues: CASSQEDWGSYNEQFF. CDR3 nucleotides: TGCGCCAGCAGCCAAGAGGACTGGGGCTCCTACAATGAGCAGTTCTTC.

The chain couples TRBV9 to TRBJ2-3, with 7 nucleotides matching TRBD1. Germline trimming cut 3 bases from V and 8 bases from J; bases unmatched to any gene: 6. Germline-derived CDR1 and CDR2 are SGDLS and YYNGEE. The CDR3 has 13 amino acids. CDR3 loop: CASSGVRGLTQYF. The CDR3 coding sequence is TGTGCCAGCAGCGGCGTAAGGGGGCTTACGCAGTATTTT.

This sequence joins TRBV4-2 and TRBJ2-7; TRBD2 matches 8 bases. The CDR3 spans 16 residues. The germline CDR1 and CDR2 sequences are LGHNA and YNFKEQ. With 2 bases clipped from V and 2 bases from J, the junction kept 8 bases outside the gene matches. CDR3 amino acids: CASSQLTSGRAYEQYF. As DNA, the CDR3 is TGTGCCAGCAGCCAACTTACTAGCGGTCGCGCCTACGAGCAGTACTTC.

CDR3 loop: CASSPRGTRYEQYV. In DNA, the CDR3 is TGTGCCAGCAGTCCAAGGGGGACACGCTACGAGCAGTACGTC. V and J are TRBV27 and TRBJ2-7; D perhaps matches TRBD1 (6 bases). There are 14 residues in the CDR3. Trimming cost V 5 bases and J 3 bases, with 14 bases left between them. Germline V gives CDR1 MNHEY, CDR2 SMNVEV (reference sequence).

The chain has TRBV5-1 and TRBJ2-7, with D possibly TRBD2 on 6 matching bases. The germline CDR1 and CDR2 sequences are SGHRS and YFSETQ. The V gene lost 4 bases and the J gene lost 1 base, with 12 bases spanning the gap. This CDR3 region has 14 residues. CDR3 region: CASSPTSLSYEQYF. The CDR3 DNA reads TGCGCCAGCAGCCCGACTAGTCTTTCCTACGAGCAGTACTTC. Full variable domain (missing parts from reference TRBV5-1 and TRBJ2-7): KAGVTQTPRYLIKTRGQQVTLSCSPISGHRSVSWYQQTPGQGLQFLFEYFSETQRNKGNFPGRFSGRQFSNSRSEMNVSTLELGDSALYLCASSPTSLSYEQYFGPGTRLTVT.

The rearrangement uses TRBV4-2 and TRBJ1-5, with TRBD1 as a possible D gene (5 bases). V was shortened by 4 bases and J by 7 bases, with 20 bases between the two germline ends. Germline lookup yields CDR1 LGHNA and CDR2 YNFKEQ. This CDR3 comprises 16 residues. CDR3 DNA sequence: TGTGCCAGCAGCCTCCTGGTTAGGGGAAGTGGACAGCCCCAGCATTTT. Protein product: CASSLLVRGSGQPQHF.

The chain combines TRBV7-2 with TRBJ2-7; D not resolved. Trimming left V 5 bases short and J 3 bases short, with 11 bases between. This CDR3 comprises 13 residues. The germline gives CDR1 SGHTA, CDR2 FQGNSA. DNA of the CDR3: TGTGCCAGCAGCCTAAGCGCCCACTACGAGCAGTACGTC. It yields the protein CASSLSAHYEQYV.

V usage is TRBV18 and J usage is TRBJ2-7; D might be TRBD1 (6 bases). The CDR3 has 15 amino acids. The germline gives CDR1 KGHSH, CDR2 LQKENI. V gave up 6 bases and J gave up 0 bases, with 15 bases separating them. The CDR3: CASSRRQVSSYEQYF. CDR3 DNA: TGTGCCAGCTCCCGCCGACAGGTGAGCTCCTACGAGCAGTACTTC. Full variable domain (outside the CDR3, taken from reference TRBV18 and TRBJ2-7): NAGVMQNPRHLVRRRGQEARLRCSPMKGHSHVYWYRQLPEEGLKFMVYLQKENIIDESGMPKERFSAEFPKEGPSILRIQQVVRGDSAAYFCASSRRQVSSYEQYFGPGTRLTVT.

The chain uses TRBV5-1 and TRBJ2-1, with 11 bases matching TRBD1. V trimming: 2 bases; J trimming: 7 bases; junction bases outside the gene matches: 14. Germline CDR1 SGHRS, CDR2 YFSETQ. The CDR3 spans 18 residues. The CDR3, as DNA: TGCGCCAGCAGCTTCTTATATAGGGACAGGGGGGTCGTAAATGAGCAGTTCTTC. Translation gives CASSFLYRDRGVVNEQFF.

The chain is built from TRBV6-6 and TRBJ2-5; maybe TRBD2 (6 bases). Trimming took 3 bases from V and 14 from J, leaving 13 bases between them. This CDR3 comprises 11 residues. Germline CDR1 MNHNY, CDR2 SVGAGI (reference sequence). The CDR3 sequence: CASSYGGTCYF. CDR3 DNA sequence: TGTGCCAGCAGTTATGGGGGGACTTGTTACTTC.

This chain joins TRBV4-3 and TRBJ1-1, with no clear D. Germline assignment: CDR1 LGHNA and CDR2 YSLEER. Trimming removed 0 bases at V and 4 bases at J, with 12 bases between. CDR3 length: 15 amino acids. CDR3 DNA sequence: TGCGCCAGCAGCCAAGATGCATTGGTTAGCACTGAAGCTTTCTTT. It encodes CASSQDALVSTEAFF.

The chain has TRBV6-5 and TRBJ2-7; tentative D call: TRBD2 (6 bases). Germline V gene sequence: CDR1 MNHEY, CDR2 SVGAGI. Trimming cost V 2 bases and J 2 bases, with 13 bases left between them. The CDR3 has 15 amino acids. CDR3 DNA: TGTGCCAGCAGTTACGGGGTAGCGGACCCCTACGAGCAGTACTTC. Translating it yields CASSYGVADPYEQYF.

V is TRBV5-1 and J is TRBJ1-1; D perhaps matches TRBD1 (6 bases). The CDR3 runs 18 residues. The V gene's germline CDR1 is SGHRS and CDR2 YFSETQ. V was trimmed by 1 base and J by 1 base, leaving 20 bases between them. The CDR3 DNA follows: TGCGCCAGCAGCTTGAATCACAGGGAAGAATGGCGGAACACTGAAGCTTTCTTT. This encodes CASSLNHREEWRNTEAFF.

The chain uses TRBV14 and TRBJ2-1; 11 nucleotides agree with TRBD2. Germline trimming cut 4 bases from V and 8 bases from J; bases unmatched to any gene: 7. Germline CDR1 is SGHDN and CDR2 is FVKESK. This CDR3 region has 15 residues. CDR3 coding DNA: TGTGCCAGCAGCCGTAGCGGGAGGGGACGCGATGAGCAGTTCTTC. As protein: CASSRSGRGRDEQFF.

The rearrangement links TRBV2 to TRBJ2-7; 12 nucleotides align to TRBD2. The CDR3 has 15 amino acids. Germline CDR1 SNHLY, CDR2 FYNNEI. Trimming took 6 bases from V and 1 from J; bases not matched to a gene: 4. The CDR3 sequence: CASRPTSGRSYEQYF. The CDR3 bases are TGTGCCAGCAGGCCGACTAGCGGGAGATCCTACGAGCAGTACTTC.

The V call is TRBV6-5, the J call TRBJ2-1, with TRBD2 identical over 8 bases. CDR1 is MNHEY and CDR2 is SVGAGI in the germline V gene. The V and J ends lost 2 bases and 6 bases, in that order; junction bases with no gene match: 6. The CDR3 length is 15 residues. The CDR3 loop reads CASSYTSGSSNEQFF. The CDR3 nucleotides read TGTGCCAGCAGTTACACCAGCGGGAGCAGCAATGAGCAGTTCTTC.

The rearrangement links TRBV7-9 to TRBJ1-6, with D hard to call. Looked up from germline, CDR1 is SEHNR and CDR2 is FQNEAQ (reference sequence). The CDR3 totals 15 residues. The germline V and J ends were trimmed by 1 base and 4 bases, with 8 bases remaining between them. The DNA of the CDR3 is TGTGCCAGCAGCTTAGACCCGCGATATAATTCACCCCTCCACTTT. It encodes CASSLDPRYNSPLHF.

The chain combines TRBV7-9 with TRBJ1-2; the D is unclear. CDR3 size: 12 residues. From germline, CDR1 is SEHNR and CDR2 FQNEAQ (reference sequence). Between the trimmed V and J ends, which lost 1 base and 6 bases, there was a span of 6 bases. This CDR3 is CASSLGEHGYTF. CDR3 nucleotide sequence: TGTGCCAGCAGCTTAGGGGAGCATGGCTACACCTTC.

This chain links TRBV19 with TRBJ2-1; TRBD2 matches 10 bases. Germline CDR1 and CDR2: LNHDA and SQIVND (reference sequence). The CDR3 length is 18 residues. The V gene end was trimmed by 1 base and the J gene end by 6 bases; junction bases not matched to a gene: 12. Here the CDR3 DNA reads TGTGCCAGTAGTATAGTAGGGAGAGCGGGAGGGCCTCTCAATGAGCAGTTCTTC. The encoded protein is CASSIVGRAGGPLNEQFF.

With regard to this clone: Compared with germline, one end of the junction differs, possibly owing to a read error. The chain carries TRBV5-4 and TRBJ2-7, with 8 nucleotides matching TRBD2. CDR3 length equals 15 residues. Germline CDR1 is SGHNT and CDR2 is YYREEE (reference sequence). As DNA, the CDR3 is TGTGCCAGCGGCTTGGGACCCGGGAGGGCCTACGAGCAGTACTTC. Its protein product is CASGLGPGRAYEQYF.

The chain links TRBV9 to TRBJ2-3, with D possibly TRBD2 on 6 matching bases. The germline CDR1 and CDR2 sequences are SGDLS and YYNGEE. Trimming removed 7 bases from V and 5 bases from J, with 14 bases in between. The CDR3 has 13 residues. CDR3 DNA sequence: TGTGCCAGCGCCCCGGGAGTCGGAGATACGCAGTATTTT. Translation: CASAPGVGDTQYF. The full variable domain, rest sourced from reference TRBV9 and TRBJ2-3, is DSGVTQTPKHLITATGQRVTLRCSPRSGDLSVYWYQQSLDQGLQFLIQYYNGEERAKGNILERFSAQQFPDLHSELNLSSLELGDSALYFCASAPGVGDTQYFGPGTRLTVL.

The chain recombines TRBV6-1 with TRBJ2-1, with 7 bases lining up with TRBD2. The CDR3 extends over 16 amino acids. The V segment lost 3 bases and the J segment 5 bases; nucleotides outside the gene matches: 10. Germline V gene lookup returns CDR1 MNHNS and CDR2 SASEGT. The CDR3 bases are TGTGCCAGCAGTGACCAGCGGGACCCTTTCGACAATGAGCAGTTCTTC. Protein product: CASSDQRDPFDNEQFF.

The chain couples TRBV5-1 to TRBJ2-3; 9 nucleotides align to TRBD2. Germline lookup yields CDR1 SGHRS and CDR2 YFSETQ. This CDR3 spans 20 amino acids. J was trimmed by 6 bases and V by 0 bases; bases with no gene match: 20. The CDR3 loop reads CASSLEGTVGGRTSVDTQYF. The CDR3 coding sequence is TGCGCCAGCAGCTTGGAGGGGACGGTGGGGGGTCGGACTAGCGTGGATACGCAGTATTTT.